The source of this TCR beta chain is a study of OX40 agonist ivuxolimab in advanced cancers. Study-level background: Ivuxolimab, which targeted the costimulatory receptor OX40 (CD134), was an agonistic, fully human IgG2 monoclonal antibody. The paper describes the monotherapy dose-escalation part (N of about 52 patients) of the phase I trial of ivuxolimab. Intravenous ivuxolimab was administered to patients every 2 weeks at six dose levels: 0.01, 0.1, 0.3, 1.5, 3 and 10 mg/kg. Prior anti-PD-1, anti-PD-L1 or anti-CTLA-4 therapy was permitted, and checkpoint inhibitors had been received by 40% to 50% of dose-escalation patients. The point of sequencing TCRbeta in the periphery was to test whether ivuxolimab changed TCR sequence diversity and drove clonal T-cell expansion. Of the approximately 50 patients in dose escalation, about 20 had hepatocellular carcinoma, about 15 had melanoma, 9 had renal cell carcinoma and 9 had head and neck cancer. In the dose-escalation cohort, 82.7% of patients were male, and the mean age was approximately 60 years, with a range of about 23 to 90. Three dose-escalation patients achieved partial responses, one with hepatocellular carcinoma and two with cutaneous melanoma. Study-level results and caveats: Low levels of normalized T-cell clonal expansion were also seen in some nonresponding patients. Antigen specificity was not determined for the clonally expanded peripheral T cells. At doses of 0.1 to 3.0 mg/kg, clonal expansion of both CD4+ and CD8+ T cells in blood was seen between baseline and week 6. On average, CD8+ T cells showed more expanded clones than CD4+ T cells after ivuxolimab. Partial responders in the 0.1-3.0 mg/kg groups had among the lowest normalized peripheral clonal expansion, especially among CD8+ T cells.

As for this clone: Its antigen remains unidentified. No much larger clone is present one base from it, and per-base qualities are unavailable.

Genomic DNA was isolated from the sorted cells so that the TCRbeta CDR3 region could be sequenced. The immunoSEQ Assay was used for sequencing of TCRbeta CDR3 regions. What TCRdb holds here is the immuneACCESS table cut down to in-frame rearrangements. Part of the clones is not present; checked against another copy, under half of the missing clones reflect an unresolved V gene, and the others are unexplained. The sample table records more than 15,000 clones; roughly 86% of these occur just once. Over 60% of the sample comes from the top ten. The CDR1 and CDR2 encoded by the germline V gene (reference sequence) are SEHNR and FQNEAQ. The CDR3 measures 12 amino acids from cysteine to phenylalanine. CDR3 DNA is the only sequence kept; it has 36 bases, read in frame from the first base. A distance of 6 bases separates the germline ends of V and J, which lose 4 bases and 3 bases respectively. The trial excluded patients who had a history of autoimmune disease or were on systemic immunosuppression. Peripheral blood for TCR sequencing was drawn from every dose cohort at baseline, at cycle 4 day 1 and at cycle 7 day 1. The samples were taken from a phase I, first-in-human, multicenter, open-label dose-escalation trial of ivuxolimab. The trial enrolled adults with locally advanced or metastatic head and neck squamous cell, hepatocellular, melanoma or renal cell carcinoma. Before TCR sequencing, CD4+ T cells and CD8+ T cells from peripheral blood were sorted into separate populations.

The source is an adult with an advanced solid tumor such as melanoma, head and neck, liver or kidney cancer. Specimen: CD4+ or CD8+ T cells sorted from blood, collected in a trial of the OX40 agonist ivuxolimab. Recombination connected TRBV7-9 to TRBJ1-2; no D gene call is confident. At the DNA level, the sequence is TGTGCCAGCAGCTGGTCCGACTATGGCTACACCTTC. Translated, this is CASSWSDYGYTF.